These 25 T cell receptor beta chains came from one sample sequenced in a study of cytomegalovirus exposure and HLA in healthy donors. The PCR made use of 60 Vbeta and 13 Jbeta primers. Measured with immunoSEQ multiplex PCR; TCRdb has only the in-frame clones, and not every one. The profile shows roughly 220,000 clones, under 85% of them singletons. The sample taken for sequencing was PBMCs. Receptors were obtained from a man aged 45-65 years in good health and CMV-seronegative.

The chain employs TRBV6-5 and TRBJ2-7; 7 bases agree with TRBD1. Germline lookup yields CDR1 MNHEY and CDR2 SVGAGI. The CDR3 totals 13 residues. The J segment lost 6 bases and the V segment lost 6 bases, leaving 8 bases of the junction unmatched. The chain's CDR3 is CASSPTAGGEQYF. The DNA for the CDR3 is TGTGCCAGCAGCCCTACGGCAGGGGGCGAGCAGTACTTC.

V gene TRBV5-1 combines with J gene TRBJ2-2, with 9 positions matching TRBD1. J lost 5 bases, V lost 9 bases, and 5 bases had no gene match. Germline CDR1 and CDR2: SGHRS and YFSETQ. The CDR3 is 13 residues long. CDR3 sequence (DNA): TGCGCCATCCTGGACAGGGGAACCGGGGAGCTGTTTTTT. Amino acids: CAILDRGTGELFF.

The V gene is TRBV5-5, the J gene TRBJ2-3; D is perhaps TRBD1 (5 bases). This CDR3 region has 14 residues. Germline V CDR1 and CDR2: SGHKS, YYEKEE (reference sequence). The ends were cut back, 4 bases at V and 3 bases at J, with 12 bases in the middle. For the CDR3, the DNA is TGTGCCAGCAGCGACAGACTGACGACAGATACGCAGTATTTT. It specifies CASSDRLTTDTQYF.

V is TRBV9 and J is TRBJ1-6; 7 bases are shared with TRBD1. With 3 bases clipped from V and 1 base from J, the junction kept 7 bases outside the gene matches. The CDR3 is 17 residues long. The germline gives CDR1 SGDLS, CDR2 YYNGEE. CDR3 sequence reads: CASSGGGAASYNSPLHF. The CDR3 coding sequence is TGTGCCAGCAGCGGAGGGGGCGCAGCATCCTATAATTCACCCCTCCACTTT.

The CDR3, as DNA: TGTGCCAGCAGGTCCGATGTCGGGCTAGCGGGAGGTTCTTACGAGCAGTACTTC. As protein: CASRSDVGLAGGSYEQYF. The chain uses TRBV11-2 and TRBJ2-7; 11 nucleotides align to TRBD2. The CDR3 has 18 residues. Per germline, CDR1 SGHAT and CDR2 FQNNGV. Trimming at V came to 6 bases and at J to 4 bases, leaving 17 bases not matched to a gene.

The chain recombines TRBV4-1 with TRBJ2-5; 9 nucleotides agree with TRBD1. The trim removed 4 bases at V and 5 bases at J, leaving 5 bases unmatched. Germline CDR1 MGHRA, CDR2 YSYEKL. The CDR3 spans 14 residues. This CDR3 reads CASSLTGGMETQYF. The CDR3 nucleotides read TGCGCCAGCAGCCTGACAGGGGGTATGGAGACCCAGTACTTC.

V usage is TRBV30 and J usage is TRBJ2-1, with 10 positions matching TRBD1. With 8 bases clipped from V and 0 bases from J, the junction kept 4 bases outside the gene matches. The length of the CDR3 is 14 residues. Germline lookup yields CDR1 GTSNPN and CDR2 SVGIG (reference sequence). The CDR3 loop is CARTGGSSYNEQFF. DNA of the CDR3: TGTGCCCGGACAGGGGGGAGCTCCTACAATGAGCAGTTCTTC.

The genes are TRBV28 and TRBJ2-7, with D perhaps TRBD1 (6 bases). The CDR3 runs to 16 residues. Germline V gives CDR1 MDHEN, CDR2 SYDVKM. With 5 bases removed from V and 6 bases from J, the gap between germline ends came to 23 bases. In DNA, the CDR3 is TGTGCCAGCAGTCCCCCCTATGGGCAGGGGAAGGGCGAGCAGTACTTC. Translating gives CASSPPYGQGKGEQYF.

This chain links TRBV27 with TRBJ1-2; D is possibly TRBD1 (5 bases). Germline V gene sequence: CDR1 MNHEY, CDR2 SMNVEV (reference sequence). Trimming took off 3 bases at V and 8 bases at J, with 16 bases between the two ends. The CDR3 runs 14 residues. This chain's CDR3 is CASSFVSGARGYTF. For the CDR3, the DNA is TGTGCCAGCAGTTTCGTGTCTGGGGCGAGGGGCTACACCTTC.

CDR3 protein: CASSLISRGNEQFF. The CDR3, as DNA: TGCGCCAGCAGCTTGATTAGCCGGGGCAATGAGCAGTTCTTC. The genes are TRBV5-1 and TRBJ2-1, with D possibly being TRBD2 (5 bases). Trimming took 1 base from V and 6 from J, leaving 11 bases between them. Germline CDR1 SGHRS, CDR2 YFSETQ. The CDR3 consists of 14 residues. The whole variable domain, remainder taken from reference TRBV5-1 and TRBJ2-1, is KAGVTQTPRYLIKTRGQQVTLSCSPISGHRSVSWYQQTPGQGLQFLFEYFSETQRNKGNFPGRFSGRQFSNSRSEMNVSTLELGDSALYLCASSLISRGNEQFFGPGTRLTVL.

This clone has a single count. V is TRBV19 and J is TRBJ2-2; D is perhaps TRBD1 (5 bases). The CDR3 is made up of 15 amino acids. Germline values: CDR1 LNHDA, CDR2 SQIVND (reference sequence). Trimming left V 4 bases short and J 6 bases short, with 15 bases between. As DNA, the CDR3 is TGTGCCAGTAGTAATCAGGGTTCGGTCGCCGGGGAGCTGTTTTTT. It is translated as CASSNQGSVAGELFF.

This clone was counted a few times. V and J are TRBV4-1 and TRBJ2-2; 12 bases are a match to TRBD2. The ends lost 4 bases at V and 3 bases at J; junction bases unmatched: 15. The germline V gene encodes CDR1 MGHRA and CDR2 YSYEKL. The CDR3 is 20 amino acids. CDR3 loop: CASSLNTGLAGGPYTGELFF. The CDR3 DNA is TGCGCCAGCAGCCTGAACACTGGGCTAGCGGGAGGGCCCTACACCGGGGAGCTGTTTTTT.

The chain employs TRBV6-1 and TRBJ1-1; the match to TRBD1 covers 8 bases. Germline CDR1 MNHNS, CDR2 SASEGT. The CDR3 runs 15 residues. The ends lost 6 bases at V and 0 bases at J; junction bases unmatched: 6. The CDR3 DNA is TGTGCCAGCAGCAGGGGGCTTGTAATGAACACTGAAGCTTTCTTT. Translated, it gives CASSRGLVMNTEAFF.

The chain has TRBV15 and TRBJ1-1; D is unresolved. Germline-derived CDR1 and CDR2 are LNHNV and YYDKDF (reference sequence). Trimming took 2 bases from V and 5 from J, leaving 15 bases between them. CDR3 size: 15 residues. DNA of the CDR3: TGTGCCACCAGCAGATCGGGAATCTCGGGGACTGAAGCTTTCTTT. Translated: CATSRSGISGTEAFF.

This clone has just a few counts. The chain joins TRBV21-1 to TRBJ1-6; the table assigns TRBD1, which was not confirmed against the DNA. TRBV21-1 is a pseudogene. This CDR3 region has 14 residues. The CDR3 protein is CASIMDRQRSPLHF. CDR3 coding DNA: TGTGCCAGCATCATGGACAGGCAACGGTCACCCCTCCACTTT.

This sequence joins TRBV7-3 and TRBJ2-3; 14 bases match TRBD2. J lost 4 bases, V lost 5 bases, and 11 bases had no gene match. The germline gives CDR1 SGHTA, CDR2 FQGTGA. The CDR3 loop spans 18 amino acids. DNA of the CDR3: TGTGCCAGCAGCATCGCCGGGACTAGCGGGAGAGCCGCAGATACGCAGTATTTT. It codes for CASSIAGTSGRAADTQYF.

The CDR3 spells CASSLGADNSPLHF. Here the CDR3 DNA reads TGTGCCAGCAGCTTAGGGGCAGACAATTCACCCCTCCACTTT. The rearrangement joins TRBV7-6 to TRBJ1-6, with D hard to call. This CDR3 contains 14 residues. The V gene's germline CDR1 is SGHVS and CDR2 FNYEAQ. Trimming pared 1 base from V and 7 bases from J, leaving 8 bases between.

The V and J genes are TRBV2 and TRBJ2-1; a possible D gene is TRBD1 (6 bases). Trimming stripped 7 bases from V and 1 base from J, with 14 bases between. The CDR3 runs to 15 residues. The germline gives CDR1 SNHLY, CDR2 FYNNEI. The CDR3 nucleotides are TGTGCCAGCAATGGGGGCTTTGGGTCCTACAATGAGCAGTTCTTC. Protein product: CASNGGFGSYNEQFF.

The V and J genes are TRBV10-2 and TRBJ2-7; D unclear. Germline lookup yields CDR1 WSHSY and CDR2 SAAADI. Trimming removed 6 bases at V and 2 bases at J, with 8 bases between. The CDR3 contains 12 residues. CDR3 sequence reads: CASRSPAYEQYF. CDR3 nucleotides: TGCGCCAGCAGGTCCCCAGCCTACGAGCAGTACTTC.

The chain couples TRBV27 to TRBJ1-1; 7 nucleotides align to TRBD1. Per germline, CDR1 MNHEY and CDR2 SMNVEV (reference sequence). V trimming: 4 bases; J trimming: 0 bases; junction bases outside the gene matches: 5. CDR3 length equals 15 residues. The CDR3 loop is CASSSGQLMNTEAFF. The CDR3 DNA follows: TGTGCCAGCAGTTCGGGACAGCTGATGAACACTGAAGCTTTCTTT.

This clone was found once. The CDR3 nucleotides are TGCAGCGTCTATATACGACCGGGACAGGGAGTCCAAGAGACCCAGTACTTC. Protein sequence: CSVYIRPGQGVQETQYF. V is TRBV29-1 and J is TRBJ2-5; 9 nucleotides match TRBD1. V lost 6 bases and J lost 1; bases outside the gene matches: 15. CDR1 SQVTM and CDR2 ANQGSEA come from the germline V gene. This CDR3 spans 17 amino acids.

The chain recombines TRBV30 with TRBJ1-5; D might be TRBD1 (6 bases). This CDR3 has 13 residues. CDR1 is GTSNPN and CDR2 is SVGIG in the germline V gene (reference sequence). V was shortened by 2 bases and J by 6 bases, with 11 bases between the two germline ends. In DNA form, the CDR3 reads TGTGCCTGGAGTCCAGGGGATGGTCAGCCCCAGCATTTT. It yields the protein CAWSPGDGQPQHF.

This clone was seen only once. The chain has TRBV7-9 and TRBJ1-1; possibly TRBD1 for D (5 bases). Trimming cost V 5 bases and J 3 bases, with 13 bases left between them. This CDR3 has 14 amino acids. Per the germline V gene, CDR1 is SEHNR and CDR2 is FQNEAQ (reference sequence). Written as DNA, the CDR3 is TGTGCCAGCAGCCTCAGCGGGGGAGACACTGAAGCTTTCTTT. Residues: CASSLSGGDTEAFF. Combining the CDR3 with reference TRBV7-9 and TRBJ1-1 gives the whole variable domain DTGVSQNPRHKITKRGQNVTFRCDPISEHNRLYWYRQTLGQGPEFLTYFQNEAQLEKSRLLSDRFSAERPKGSFSTLEIQRTEQGDSAMYLCASSLSGGDTEAFFGQGTRLTVV.

The V call is TRBV9, the J call TRBJ2-3; 7 nucleotides align to TRBD2. This CDR3 comprises 16 residues. After removal of 0 bases from V and 4 bases from J, the junction contained 8 bases not matched to a gene. Germline-derived CDR1 and CDR2 are SGDLS and YYNGEE. The CDR3 DNA reads as TGTGCCAGCAGCGTAGCGGAGGGAGGGCCCGCAGATACGCAGTATTTT. Residues: CASSVAEGGPADTQYF.

This chain joins TRBV5-1 and TRBJ2-3; D unresolved. CDR3 length equals 16 residues. Trimming took off 5 bases at V and 3 bases at J, with 19 bases between the two ends. Germline CDR1 SGHRS, CDR2 YFSETQ. In DNA, the CDR3 is TGCGCCAGCAGTCCCCCCGGTTTTCGCCGAACAGATACGCAGTATTTT. Encoded protein: CASSPPGFRRTDTQYF.